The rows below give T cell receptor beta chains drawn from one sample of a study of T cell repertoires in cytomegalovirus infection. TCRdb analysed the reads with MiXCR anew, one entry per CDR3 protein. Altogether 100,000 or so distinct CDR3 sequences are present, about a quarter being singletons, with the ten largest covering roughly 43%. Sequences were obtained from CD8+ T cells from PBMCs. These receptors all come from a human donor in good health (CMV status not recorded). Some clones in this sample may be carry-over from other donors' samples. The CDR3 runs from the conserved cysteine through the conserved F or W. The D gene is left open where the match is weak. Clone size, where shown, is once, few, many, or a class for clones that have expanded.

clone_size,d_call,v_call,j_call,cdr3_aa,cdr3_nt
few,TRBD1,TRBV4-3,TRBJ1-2,CASSHTTGADYGYTF,TGCGCCAGCAGCCATACGACAGGGGCGGACTATGGCTACACCTTC
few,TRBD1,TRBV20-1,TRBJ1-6,CSATTPDRINSPLHF,TGCAGTGCTACCACTCCGGACAGGATCAATTCACCCCTCCACTTT
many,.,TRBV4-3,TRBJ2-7,CASSQDGPGQWLLPNYEQYF,TGCGCCAGCAGCCAAGATGGGCCTGGGCAGTGGCTTTTACCTAACTACGAGCAGTACTTC
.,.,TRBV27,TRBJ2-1,CASSSLVGVAEQFF,TGTGCCAGCAGTTCTCTTGTGGGGGTCGCTGAGCAGTTCTTC
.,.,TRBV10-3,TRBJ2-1,CAISGRIAGQNNEQFF,TGTGCCATCAGTGGCAGGATAGCGGGACAGAACAATGAGCAGTTCTTC
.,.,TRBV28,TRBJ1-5,CASRYSDYSNQPQHF,TGTGCCAGCAGATATAGTGATTATAGCAATCAGCCCCAGCATTTT
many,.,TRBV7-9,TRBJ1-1,CASSSRTALNTEAFF,TGTGCCAGCAGCTCCCGGACAGCCTTGAACACTGAAGCTTTCTTT
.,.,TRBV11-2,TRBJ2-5,CASSLESGGAETQYF,TGTGCCAGCAGCTTAGAGAGCGGCGGCGCGGAGACCCAGTACTTC
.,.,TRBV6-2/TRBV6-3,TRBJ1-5,CASSREQPDLHNQPHHF,TGTGCCAGCAGCCGCGAACAGCCGGATTTACACAATCAGCCCCATCATTTT
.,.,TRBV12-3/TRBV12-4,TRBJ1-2,CASSLDSYGYTF,TGTGCCAGCAGTTTAGACAGCTATGGCTACACCTTC
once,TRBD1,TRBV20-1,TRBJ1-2,CSAPKQGAHGYTF,TGCAGTGCTCCAAAACAGGGGGCGCATGGCTACACCTTC
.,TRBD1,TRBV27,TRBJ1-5,CASSRDRTNSNQPQHF,TGTGCCAGCAGCCGGGACAGAACGAATAGCAATCAGCCCCAGCATTTT
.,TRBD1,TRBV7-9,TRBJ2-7,CASSAGTGDPEQYF,TGTGCCAGCAGCGCCGGGACAGGGGACCCCGAGCAGTACTTC
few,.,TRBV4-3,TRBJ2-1,CASRTDPSSYNEQFF,TGCGCCAGCAGGACCGACCCGAGCTCCTACAATGAGCAGTTCTTC
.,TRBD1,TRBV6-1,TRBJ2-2,CASSSGTGINTGELFF,TGTGCCAGCAGTTCCGGGACAGGGATTAACACCGGGGAGCTGTTTTTT
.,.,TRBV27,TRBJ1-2,CASSPNPQGLYTF,TGTGCCAGCAGTCCCAACCCACAGGGATTATACACCTTC
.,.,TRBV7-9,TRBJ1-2,CASSSAGPSIIANYGYTF,TGTGCCAGCAGCTCAGCCGGGCCGTCAATAATAGCTAACTATGGCTACACCTTC
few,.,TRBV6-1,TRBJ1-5,CASSAGGAGSPGVQPQHF,TGTGCCAGCAGTGCCGGGGGGGCAGGTTCTCCGGGGGTTCAGCCCCAGCATTTT
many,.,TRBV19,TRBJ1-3,CASSILDILTSGNTIYF,TGTGCCAGTAGTATCTTAGACATCCTGACGTCCGGAAACACCATATATTTT
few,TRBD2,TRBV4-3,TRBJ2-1,CASSQTSTSGKDEQFF,TGCGCCAGCAGCCAAACCTCGACTAGCGGGAAGGATGAGCAGTTCTTC
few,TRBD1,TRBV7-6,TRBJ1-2,CASSLAGTGGDYGYTF,TGTGCCAGCAGCTTAGCGGGGACAGGGGGCGACTATGGCTACACCTTC
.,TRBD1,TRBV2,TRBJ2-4,CASSEPGQGGSGNIQYF,TGTGCCAGCAGTGAACCGGGACAGGGTGGATCGGGGAACATTCAGTACTTC
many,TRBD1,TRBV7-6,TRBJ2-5,CASTWTGGNQETQYF,TGTGCCAGCACCTGGACAGGGGGGAACCAAGAGACCCAGTACTTC
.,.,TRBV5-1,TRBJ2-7,CASSLDGRDYEQYF,TGCGCCAGCAGCTTGGACGGCAGGGACTACGAGCAGTACTTC
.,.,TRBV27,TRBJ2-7,CASSLSAGSWEQYF,TGTGCCAGCAGTTTATCAGCAGGATCATGGGAGCAGTACTTC
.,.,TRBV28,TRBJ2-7,CASSSTVRDGNTYEQYF,TGTGCCAGCAGTTCGACCGTCCGGGACGGGAACACCTACGAGCAGTACTTC
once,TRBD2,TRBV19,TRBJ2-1,CASSARTSGRTGGQFF,TGTGCCAGTAGTGCCCGGACTAGCGGGAGGACGGGGGGGCAGTTCTTC
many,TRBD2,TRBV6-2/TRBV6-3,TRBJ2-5,CASSWAGTTPSETQYF,TGTGCCAGCAGTTGGGCCGGGACTACCCCCTCGGAGACCCAGTACTTC
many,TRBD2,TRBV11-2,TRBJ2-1,CASRHTTSGGYNEQFF,TGTGCCAGCAGACATACTACTAGCGGGGGTTACAATGAGCAGTTCTTC
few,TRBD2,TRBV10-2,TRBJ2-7,CASTLAGGYEQYF,TGCGCCAGCACCTTAGCGGGAGGTTATGAGCAGTACTTC
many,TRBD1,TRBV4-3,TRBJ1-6,CASSQAEDGTGDSPLHF,TGCGCCAGCAGCCAAGCGGAAGATGGGACAGGGGATTCACCCCTCCACTTT
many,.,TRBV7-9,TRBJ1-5,CASSLDGSGNQPQHF,TGTGCCAGCAGCTTAGATGGAAGCGGCAATCAGCCCCAGCATTTT
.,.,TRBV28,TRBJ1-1,CASSFFKNTEAFF,TGTGCCAGCAGTTTCTTCAAGAACACTGAAGCTTTCTTT
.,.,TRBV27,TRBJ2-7,CASSWGGREQYF,TGTGCCAGCAGCTGGGGGGGGCGCGAGCAGTACTTC
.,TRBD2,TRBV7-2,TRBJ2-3,CASSSISRGGQGDTQYF,TGTGCCAGCAGCTCTATTTCGCGGGGGGGCCAGGGGGATACGCAGTATTTT
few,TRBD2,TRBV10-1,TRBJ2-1,CASSESRAGGPGNEQFF,TGCGCCAGCAGTGAGTCTAGAGCGGGAGGGCCAGGGAATGAGCAGTTCTTC
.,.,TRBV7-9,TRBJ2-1,CASSSEQVEQFF,TGTGCCAGCAGCTCGGAACAGGTTGAGCAGTTCTTC
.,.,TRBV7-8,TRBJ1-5,CASSLEDRYISNQPQHF,TGTGCCAGCAGCTTAGAGGACAGATACATTAGCAATCAGCCCCAGCATTTT